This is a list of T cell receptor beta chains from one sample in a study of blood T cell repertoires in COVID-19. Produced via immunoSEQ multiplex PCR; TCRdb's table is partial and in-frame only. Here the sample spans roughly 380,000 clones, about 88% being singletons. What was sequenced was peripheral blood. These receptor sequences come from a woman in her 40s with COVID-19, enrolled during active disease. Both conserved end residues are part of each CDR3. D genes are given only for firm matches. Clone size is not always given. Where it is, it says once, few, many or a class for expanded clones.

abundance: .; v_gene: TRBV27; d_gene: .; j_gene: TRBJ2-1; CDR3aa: CASSLRQGGREQFF; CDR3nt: TGTGCCAGCAGTTTAAGGCAGGGGGGCCGGGAGCAGTTCTTC
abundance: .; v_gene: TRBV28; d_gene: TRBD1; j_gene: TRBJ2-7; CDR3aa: CASSNYGTGIYEQYF; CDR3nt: TGTGCCAGCAGTAATTACGGGACAGGGATATACGAGCAGTACTTC
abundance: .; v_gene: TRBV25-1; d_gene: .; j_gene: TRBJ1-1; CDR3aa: CASAKPPGDGGTEAFF; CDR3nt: TGTGCCAGCGCCAAGCCCCCAGGGGATGGCGGCACTGAAGCTTTCTTT
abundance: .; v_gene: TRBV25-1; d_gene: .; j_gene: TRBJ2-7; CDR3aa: CASSEQGGRYEQYF; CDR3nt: TGTGCCAGCAGTGAACAGGGAGGTCGATACGAGCAGTACTTC
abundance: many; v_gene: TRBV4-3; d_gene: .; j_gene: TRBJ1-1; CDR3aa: CASSQDRNTEAFF; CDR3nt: TGCGCCAGCAGCCAAGATCGGAACACTGAAGCTTTCTTT
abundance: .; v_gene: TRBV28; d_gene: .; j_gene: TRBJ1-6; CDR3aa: CASSTNSPLHF; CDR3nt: TGTGCCAGCAGCACAAATTCACCCCTCCACTTT
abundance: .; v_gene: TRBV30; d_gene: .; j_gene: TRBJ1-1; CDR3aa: CAWNRRENTEAFF; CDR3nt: TGTGCCTGGAACAGGCGAGAGAACACTGAAGCTTTCTTT
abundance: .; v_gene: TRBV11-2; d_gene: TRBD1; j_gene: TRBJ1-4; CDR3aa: CASSYRDRGLKLFF; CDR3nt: TGTGCCAGCAGCTATCGGGACAGGGGGCTGAAACTGTTTTTT
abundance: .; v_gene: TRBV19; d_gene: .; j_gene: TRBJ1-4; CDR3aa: CASSIDRGMIAEKLFF; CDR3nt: TGTGCCAGTAGTATAGATCGGGGGATGATCGCTGAAAAACTGTTTTTT
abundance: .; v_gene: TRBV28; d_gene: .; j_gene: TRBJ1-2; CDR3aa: CASSSPYRTGNYGYTF; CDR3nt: TGTGCCAGCAGTTCCCCCTACCGGACGGGAAACTATGGCTACACCTTC
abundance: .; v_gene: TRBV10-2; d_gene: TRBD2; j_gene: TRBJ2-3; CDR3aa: CASSERTGRRTQYF; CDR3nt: TGCGCCAGCAGTGAGAGGACCGGGAGGAGGACGCAGTATTTT
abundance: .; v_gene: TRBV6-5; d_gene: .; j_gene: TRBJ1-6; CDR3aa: CASSYWTGVPSAPLHF; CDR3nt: TGTGCCAGCAGTTACTGGACTGGAGTCCCCTCGGCGCCCCTCCACTTT
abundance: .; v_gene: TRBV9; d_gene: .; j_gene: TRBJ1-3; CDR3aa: CASSVGTAGNTIYF; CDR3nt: TGTGCCAGCAGCGTAGGTACGGCTGGAAACACCATATATTTT
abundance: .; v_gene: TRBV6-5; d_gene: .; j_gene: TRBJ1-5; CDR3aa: CASRSPGNQPQHF; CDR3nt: TGTGCCAGCAGAAGTCCGGGCAATCAGCCCCAGCATTTT
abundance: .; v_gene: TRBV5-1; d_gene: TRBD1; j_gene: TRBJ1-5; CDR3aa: CASSDGQGSNQPQHF; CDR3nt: TGCGCCAGCAGCGATGGACAGGGAAGCAATCAGCCCCAGCATTTT
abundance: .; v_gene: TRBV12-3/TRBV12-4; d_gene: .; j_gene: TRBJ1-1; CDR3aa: CASSLRENTEAFF; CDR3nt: TGTGCCAGCAGTTTGAGGGAGAACACTGAAGCTTTCTTT
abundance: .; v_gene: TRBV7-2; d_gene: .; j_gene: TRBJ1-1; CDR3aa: CASSAGVNTEAFF; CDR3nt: TGTGCCAGCAGCGCAGGGGTGAACACTGAAGCTTTCTTT
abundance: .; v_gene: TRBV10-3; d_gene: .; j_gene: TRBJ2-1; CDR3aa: CAISEFSRAGSSYNEQFF; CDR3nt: TGTGCCATCAGTGAGTTCAGTAGGGCAGGGTCGTCCTACAATGAGCAGTTCTTC
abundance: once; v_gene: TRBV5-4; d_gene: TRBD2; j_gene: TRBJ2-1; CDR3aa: CASSPRGGSYNEQFF; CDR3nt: TGTGCCAGCAGCCCCCGGGGGGGGTCCTACAATGAGCAGTTCTTC
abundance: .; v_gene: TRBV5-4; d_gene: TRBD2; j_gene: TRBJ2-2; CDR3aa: CASSPGLAGGPRTGELFF; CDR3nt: TGTGCCAGCAGCCCGGGACTAGCGGGGGGGCCGCGGACCGGGGAGCTGTTTTTT